A selection of T cell receptor beta chains follows, all from one sample in a study of CD8+ T cells in alopecia areata. Here immunoSEQ multiplex PCR was the method, and the copy in TCRdb shows in-frame clones only, minus some. Of under 200,000 clones listed, less than 80% are singletons. The sequences come from CD4+ T cells sorted from blood, collected at week 24, from a patient treated with tofacitinib. These receptor sequences come from a human donor with alopecia areata. The CDR3 runs from the conserved cysteine through the conserved F or W. D genes are given only for firm matches. Clone size is stated in some rows and not others, as once, few, many or a class when expanded.

>TRBJ2-7|TRBV29-1|few|TRBD1
TGCAGCGTTGTGTCCGGGACAGCCCTTGGCGAGCAGTACTTC
CSVVSGTALGEQYF
>TRBJ1-1|TRBV10-3|NA|NA
TGTGCCATCAGTGAGCGGAACACTGAAGCTTTCTTT
CAISERNTEAFF
>TRBJ2-6|TRBV2|NA|NA
TGTGCCAGCAGACCTGACAGGACCCTCTCTGGGGCCAACGTCCTGACTTTC
CASRPDRTLSGANVLTF
>TRBJ1-1|TRBV10-3|NA|NA
TGTGCCATCGGCAGGGTGAGCATGAACACTGAAGCTTTCTTT
CAIGRVSMNTEAFF
>TRBJ2-5|TRBV15|NA|NA
TGTGCCACCAGCAGAGATCAGGGAGAGACCCAGTACTTC
CATSRDQGETQYF
>TRBJ2-1|TRBV6-1|few|TRBD2
TGTGCCAGCAGTGACTCGGGACTAGCCAACCAGTTCTTC
CASSDSGLANQFF
>TRBJ2-5|TRBV29-1|NA|NA
TGCAGCGTCACTGGACTGACTTGGACACCGGAGACCCAGTACTTC
CSVTGLTWTPETQYF
>TRBJ2-5|TRBV27|NA|TRBD1
TGTGCCAGCAGTTCCCTGGGACAGCAAGAGACCCAGTACTTC
CASSSLGQQETQYF
>TRBJ2-5|TRBV5-4|few|NA
TGTGCCAGCAGCTTCGGGCCGGAGACCCAGTACTTC
CASSFGPETQYF
>TRBJ2-3|TRBV29-1|few|NA
TGCAGCGTCGCTGCAGGGAGTGTAGATACGCAGTATTTT
CSVAAGSVDTQYF
>TRBJ2-3|TRBV11-2|NA|NA
TGTGCCAGCAGTCTAACGGACAGTCCAGATACGCAGTATTTT
CASSLTDSPDTQYF
>TRBJ2-3|TRBV25-1|NA|NA
TGTGCCAGCAGTGAATTGGGGTTACTAGCTGCAGATACGCAGTATTTT
CASSELGLLAADTQYF
>TRBJ2-4|TRBV4-2|NA|NA
TGTGCCAGCAGCCAAGATTTGGCCGGCATGGAAAACATTCAGTACTTC
CASSQDLAGMENIQYF
>TRBJ1-6|TRBV30|NA|NA
TGTGCCTGGACCTACTCCGGGGTTTCACCCCTCCACTTT
CAWTYSGVSPLHF
>TRBJ2-2|TRBV6-1|NA|NA
TGTGCCAGCAGTGAAGCCGGGACAAAGAACACCGGGGAGCTGTTTTTT
CASSEAGTKNTGELFF
>TRBJ2-4|TRBV7-6|once|NA
TGTGCCAGCAGCTTAGCTGGGGGCAGAGAGCTAGCCAAAAACATTCAGTACTTC
CASSLAGGRELAKNIQYF
>TRBJ1-1|TRBV30|NA|NA
TGTGCCTGGAGTGTACTTGGGGCCTCTGGAGCTTTCTTT
CAWSVLGASGAFF
>TRBJ1-1|TRBV27|few|TRBD1
TGTGCCAGCAGTTCGGAGCGACAGGGGACTGAAGCTTTCTTT
CASSSERQGTEAFF
>TRBJ2-7|TRBV4-2|NA|NA
TGTGCCAGCAGCCAAGATAAAATGACATCCTACGAGCAGTACTTC
CASSQDKMTSYEQYF
>TRBJ2-7|TRBV7-9|many|NA
TGTGCCAGCAGCTTAGGGGACGGATCCTACGAGCAGTACTTC
CASSLGDGSYEQYF
>TRBJ1-1|TRBV30|NA|NA
TGTGCCTGGAGTAGAGGGTTCGCCACTGAAGCTTTCTTT
CAWSRGFATEAFF
>TRBJ1-2|TRBV30|NA|NA
TGTGCCTGGAGTGTAAGGGGCAGCTATGGCTACACCTTC
CAWSVRGSYGYTF
>TRBJ1-1|TRBV19|few|NA
TGTGCCAGTAGTATAAAACAGGGTGGTAGCGAAGCTTTCTTT
CASSIKQGGSEAFF
>TRBJ1-2|TRBV6-5|once|NA
TGTGCCAGCAGACCCCGGGACTGGGATGGCTACACCTTC
CASRPRDWDGYTF
>TRBJ2-3|TRBV29-1|NA|NA
TGCAGCGGGGGGACTGCACAAGATACGCAGTATTTT
CSGGTAQDTQYF
>TRBJ1-1|TRBV7-9|few|NA
TGTGCCAGCAGCGCTTTTAAGAATGAAGCTTTCTTT
CASSAFKNEAFF
>TRBJ2-5|TRBV27|NA|NA
TGTGCCAGCAGTTTTCAGGGGAGGGAGACCCAGTACTTC
CASSFQGRETQYF
>TRBJ2-5|TRBV7-9|NA|TRBD1
TGTGCCAGCAGCGACAGGGGGGAGGTGGTGGAGACCCAGTACTTC
CASSDRGEVVETQYF
>TRBJ1-2|TRBV20-1|NA|NA
TGCAGTGCTAGAAGGGATACTGGCTACACCTTC
CSARRDTGYTF
>TRBJ2-6|TRBV30|NA|NA
TGTGCCTGCCCTTCTGGGGCCAACGTCCTGACTTTC
CACPSGANVLTF
>TRBJ2-3|TRBV29-1|NA|NA
TGCAGCGTTGGCCCAGGCAGCACAGATACGCAGTATTTT
CSVGPGSTDTQYF
>TRBJ2-5|TRBV6-1|few|NA
TGTGCCAGCCACCGCCACGGGGTTAGGGAGACCCAGTACTTC
CASHRHGVRETQYF
>TRBJ2-2|TRBV10-1|NA|NA
TGCGCCAGCAGTGCAACCCCAACCGGGGAGCTGTTTTTT
CASSATPTGELFF
>TRBJ1-1|TRBV10-3|few|NA
TGTGCCACCATCCGGGGAGAAAGCCCGAACACTGAAGCTTTCTTT
CATIRGESPNTEAFF
>TRBJ2-3|TRBV19|NA|NA
TGTGCCAGTAGTATCAGCTCAGCCACAGATACGCAGTATTTT
CASSISSATDTQYF
>TRBJ1-2|TRBV29-1|NA|NA
TGCAGCGTCAAGACACCCTATGGCTACACCTTC
CSVKTPYGYTF
>TRBJ1-6|TRBV30|NA|TRBD1
TGTGCCTGGAGTGTACCGGGACAGGGTAATTCACCCCTCCACTTT
CAWSVPGQGNSPLHF
>TRBJ2-3|TRBV6-5|NA|NA
TGTGCCAGCAGACCCCTCAGCACAGATACGCAGTATTTT
CASRPLSTDTQYF